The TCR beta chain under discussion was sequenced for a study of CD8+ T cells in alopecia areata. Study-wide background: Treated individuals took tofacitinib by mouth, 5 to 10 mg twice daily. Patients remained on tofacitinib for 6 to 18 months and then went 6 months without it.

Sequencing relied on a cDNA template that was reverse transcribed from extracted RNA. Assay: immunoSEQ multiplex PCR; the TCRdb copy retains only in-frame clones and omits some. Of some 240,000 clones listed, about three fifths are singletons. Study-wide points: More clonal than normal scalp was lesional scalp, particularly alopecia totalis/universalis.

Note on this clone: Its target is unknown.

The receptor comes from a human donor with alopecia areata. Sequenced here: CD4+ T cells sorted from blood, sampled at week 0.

The CDR3 spells CASSYSPGLGEGEQYF. The CDR3 DNA reads as TGTGCCAGCAGTTATTCCCCGGGACTAGGAGAAGGCGAGCAGTACTTC. The rearrangement links TRBV6-5 to TRBJ2-7; 8 bases are a match to TRBD2. Germline lookup yields CDR1 MNHEY and CDR2 SVGAGI. Trimming at V came to 3 bases and at J to 6 bases, leaving 13 bases not matched to a gene. The CDR3 has 16 amino acids.